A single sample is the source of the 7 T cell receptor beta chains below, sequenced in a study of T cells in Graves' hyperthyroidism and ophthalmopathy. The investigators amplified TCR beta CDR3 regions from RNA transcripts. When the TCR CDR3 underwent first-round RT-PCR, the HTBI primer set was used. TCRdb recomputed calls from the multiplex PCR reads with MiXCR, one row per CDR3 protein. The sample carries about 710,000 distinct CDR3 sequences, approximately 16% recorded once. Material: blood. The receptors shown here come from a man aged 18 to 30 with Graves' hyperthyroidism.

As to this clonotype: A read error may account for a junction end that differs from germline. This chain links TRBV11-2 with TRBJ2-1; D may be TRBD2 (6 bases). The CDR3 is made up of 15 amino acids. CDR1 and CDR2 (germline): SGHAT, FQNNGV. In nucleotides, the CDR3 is TGTGCCAGCAGCTTATACGGGAGCTCCTGCAATGAGCAGTTCTTC. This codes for CASSLYGSSCNEQFF.

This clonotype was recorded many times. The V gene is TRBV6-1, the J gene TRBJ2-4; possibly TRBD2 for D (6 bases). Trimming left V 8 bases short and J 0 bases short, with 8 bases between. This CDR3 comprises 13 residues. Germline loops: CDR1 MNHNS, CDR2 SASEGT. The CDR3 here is CASRGTAKNIQYF. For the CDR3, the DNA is TGTGCCAGCCGGGGGACAGCCAAAAACATTCAGTACTTC.

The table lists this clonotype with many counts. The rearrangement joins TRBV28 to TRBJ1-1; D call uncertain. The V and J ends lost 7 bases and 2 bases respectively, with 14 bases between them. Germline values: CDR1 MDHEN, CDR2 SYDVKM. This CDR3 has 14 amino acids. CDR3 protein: CASTLWTGNTEAFF. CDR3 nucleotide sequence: TGTGCCAGCACCCTCTGGACGGGAAACACTGAAGCTTTCTTT.

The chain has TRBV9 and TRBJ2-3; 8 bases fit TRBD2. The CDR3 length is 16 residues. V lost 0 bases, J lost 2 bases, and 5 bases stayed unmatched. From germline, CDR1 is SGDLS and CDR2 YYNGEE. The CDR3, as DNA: TGTGCCAGCAGCGTAGAGGCTAGCGGGTACACAGATACGCAGTATTTT. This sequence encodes CASSVEASGYTDTQYF.

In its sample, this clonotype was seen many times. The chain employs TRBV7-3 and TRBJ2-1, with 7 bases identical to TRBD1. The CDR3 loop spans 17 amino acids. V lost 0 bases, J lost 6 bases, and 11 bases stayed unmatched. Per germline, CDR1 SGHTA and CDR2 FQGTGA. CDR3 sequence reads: CASSLTPWDSRGNEQFF. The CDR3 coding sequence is TGTGCCAGCAGCTTAACACCCTGGGACAGTCGGGGCAATGAGCAGTTCTTC.

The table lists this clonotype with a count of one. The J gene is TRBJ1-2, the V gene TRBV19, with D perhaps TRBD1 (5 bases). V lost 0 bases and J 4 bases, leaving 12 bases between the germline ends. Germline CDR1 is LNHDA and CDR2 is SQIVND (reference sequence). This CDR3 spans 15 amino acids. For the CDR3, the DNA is TGTGCCAGTAGTATAGATCAAGGGGACCGCTATGGCTACACCTTC. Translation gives CASSIDQGDRYGYTF.

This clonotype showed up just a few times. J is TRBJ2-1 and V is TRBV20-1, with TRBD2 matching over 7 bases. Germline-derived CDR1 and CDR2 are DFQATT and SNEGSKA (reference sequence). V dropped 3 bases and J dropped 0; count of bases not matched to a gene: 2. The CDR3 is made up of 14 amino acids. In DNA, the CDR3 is TGCAGTGCTAGGGGGGGGGACTCCTACAATGAGCAGTTCTTC. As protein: CSARGGDSYNEQFF.